The clone carrying this T cell receptor beta chain came up once. The antigen is undetermined. The data are from a study of shared clonotypes between healthy human individuals. Findings and caveats of the study: Non-shared clonotypes were found to have lower generation probabilities than the clonotypes that were shared by all four of the sorted-subset donors. It was the few donors that limited the genetic and exposure-history diversity represented.

Method: immunoSEQ multiplex PCR; TCRdb's copy keeps in-frame clones and lacks some. This sample carries approximately 810,000 clones, around 93% of them seen once, and the ten largest clones take more than 20%. The V end was cut by 3 bases, the J end by 2 bases, with 9 bases between. This CDR3 spans 14 amino acids. Germline loops: CDR1 ENHRY, CDR2 SYGVKD. Naive CD8 cells lacked CD45RO and underwent positive selection for CCR7, leaving out terminally differentiated effector memory CD45RA+ cells. The chain links TRBV10-3 to TRBJ2-3; D is unclear. The sequence was collected from a man aged 25-45 years in good health. Source material: naive CD8+ T cells sorted from blood. The CDR3 bases are TGTGCCATCAGTGAAGGAGATCACACAGATACGCAGTATTTT. Its protein product is CAISEGDHTDTQYF.